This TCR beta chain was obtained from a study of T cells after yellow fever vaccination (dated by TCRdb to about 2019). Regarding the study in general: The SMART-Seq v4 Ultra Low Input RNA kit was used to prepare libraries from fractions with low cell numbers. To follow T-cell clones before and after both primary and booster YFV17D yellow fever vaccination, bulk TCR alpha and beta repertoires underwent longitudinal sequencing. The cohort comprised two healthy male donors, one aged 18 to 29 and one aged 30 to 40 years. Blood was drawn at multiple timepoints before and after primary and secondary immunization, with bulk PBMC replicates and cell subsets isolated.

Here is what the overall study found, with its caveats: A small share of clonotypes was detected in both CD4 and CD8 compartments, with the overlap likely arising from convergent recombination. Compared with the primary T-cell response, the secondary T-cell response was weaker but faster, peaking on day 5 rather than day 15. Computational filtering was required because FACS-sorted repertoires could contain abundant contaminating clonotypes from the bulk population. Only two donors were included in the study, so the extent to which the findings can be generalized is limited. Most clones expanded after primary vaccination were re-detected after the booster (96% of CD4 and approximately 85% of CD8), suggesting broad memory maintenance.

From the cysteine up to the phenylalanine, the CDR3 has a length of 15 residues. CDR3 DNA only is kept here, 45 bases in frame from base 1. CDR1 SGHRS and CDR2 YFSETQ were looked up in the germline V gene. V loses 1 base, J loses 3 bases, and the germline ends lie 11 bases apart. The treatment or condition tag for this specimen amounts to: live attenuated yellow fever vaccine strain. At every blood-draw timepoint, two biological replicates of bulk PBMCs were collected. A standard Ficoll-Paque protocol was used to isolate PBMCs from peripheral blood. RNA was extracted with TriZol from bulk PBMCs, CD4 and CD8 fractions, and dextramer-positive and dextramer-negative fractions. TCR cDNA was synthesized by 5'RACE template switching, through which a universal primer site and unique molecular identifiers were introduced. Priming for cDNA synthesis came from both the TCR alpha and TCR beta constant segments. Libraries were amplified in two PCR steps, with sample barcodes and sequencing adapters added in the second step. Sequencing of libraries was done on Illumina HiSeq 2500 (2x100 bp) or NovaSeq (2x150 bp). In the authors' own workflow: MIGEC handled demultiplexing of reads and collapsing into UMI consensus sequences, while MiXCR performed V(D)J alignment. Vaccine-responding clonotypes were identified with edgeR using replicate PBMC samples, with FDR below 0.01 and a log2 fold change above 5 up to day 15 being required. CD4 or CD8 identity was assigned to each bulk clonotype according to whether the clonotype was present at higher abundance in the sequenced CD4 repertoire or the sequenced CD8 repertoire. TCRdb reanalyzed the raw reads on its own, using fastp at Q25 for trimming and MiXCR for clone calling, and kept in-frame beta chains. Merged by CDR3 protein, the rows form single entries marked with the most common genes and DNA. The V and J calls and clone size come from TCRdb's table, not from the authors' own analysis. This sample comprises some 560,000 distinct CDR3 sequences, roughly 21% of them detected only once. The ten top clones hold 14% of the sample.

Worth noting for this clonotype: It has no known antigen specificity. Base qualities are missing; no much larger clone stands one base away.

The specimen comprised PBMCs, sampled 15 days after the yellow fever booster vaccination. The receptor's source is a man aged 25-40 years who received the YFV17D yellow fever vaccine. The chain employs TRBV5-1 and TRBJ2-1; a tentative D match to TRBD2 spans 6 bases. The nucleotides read TGCGCCAGCAGCTTGTCGGGAGAGTTCTACAATGAGCAGTTCTTC. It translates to CASSLSGEFYNEQFF.